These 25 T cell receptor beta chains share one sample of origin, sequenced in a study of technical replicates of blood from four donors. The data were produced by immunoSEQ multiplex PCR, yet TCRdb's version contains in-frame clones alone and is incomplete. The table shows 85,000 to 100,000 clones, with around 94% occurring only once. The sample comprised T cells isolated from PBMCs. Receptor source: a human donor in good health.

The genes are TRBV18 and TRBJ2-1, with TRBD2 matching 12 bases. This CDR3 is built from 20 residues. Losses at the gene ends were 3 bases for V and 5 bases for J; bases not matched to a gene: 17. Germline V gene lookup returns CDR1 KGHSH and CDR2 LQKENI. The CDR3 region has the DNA TGTGCCAGCTCACCTAGAAGGACTAGCGGGGTGTCTCACCCTCACAATGAGCAGTTCTTC. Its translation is CASSPRRTSGVSHPHNEQFF.

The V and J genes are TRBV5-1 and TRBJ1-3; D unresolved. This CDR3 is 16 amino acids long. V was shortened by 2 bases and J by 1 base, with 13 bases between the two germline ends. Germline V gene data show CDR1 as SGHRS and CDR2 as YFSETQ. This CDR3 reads CASSLGGWGSGNTIYF. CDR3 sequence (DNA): TGCGCCAGCAGCTTAGGAGGATGGGGATCTGGAAACACCATATATTTT. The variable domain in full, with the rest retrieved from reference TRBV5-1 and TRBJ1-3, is KAGVTQTPRYLIKTRGQQVTLSCSPISGHRSVSWYQQTPGQGLQFLFEYFSETQRNKGNFPGRFSGRQFSNSRSEMNVSTLELGDSALYLCASSLGGWGSGNTIYFGEGSWLTVV.

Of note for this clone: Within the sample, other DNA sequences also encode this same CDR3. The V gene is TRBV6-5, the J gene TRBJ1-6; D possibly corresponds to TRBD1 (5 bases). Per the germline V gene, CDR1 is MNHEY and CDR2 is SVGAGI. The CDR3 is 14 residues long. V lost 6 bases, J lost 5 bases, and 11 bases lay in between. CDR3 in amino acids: CASRRGGNNSPLHF. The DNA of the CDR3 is TGTGCCAGCAGAAGGGGAGGGAATAATTCACCCCTCCACTTT.

CDR3 nucleotides: TGCGCCAGCAGCTACGATAGCTCGGGTTTGAAGACCCAGTACTTC. The encoded protein is CASSYDSSGLKTQYF. The chain is built from TRBV5-1 and TRBJ2-5; D uncertain. Trimming removed 3 bases at V and 6 bases at J, with 18 bases between. The CDR3 sequence is 15 residues long. Germline V CDR1 and CDR2: SGHRS, YFSETQ.

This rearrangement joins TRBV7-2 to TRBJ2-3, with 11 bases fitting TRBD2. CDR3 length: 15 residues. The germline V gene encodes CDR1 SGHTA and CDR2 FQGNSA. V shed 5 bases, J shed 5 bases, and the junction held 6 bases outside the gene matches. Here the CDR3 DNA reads TGTGCCAGCAGCATTAGCGGGGGGGCCGGAGATACGCAGTATTTT. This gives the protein CASSISGGAGDTQYF.

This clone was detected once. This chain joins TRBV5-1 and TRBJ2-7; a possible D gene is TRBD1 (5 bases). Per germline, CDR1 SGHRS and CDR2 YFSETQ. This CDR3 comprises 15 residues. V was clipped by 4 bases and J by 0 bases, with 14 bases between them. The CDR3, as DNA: TGCGCCAGCAGCGAAGACAGAATCCTCTCCTACGAGCAGTACTTC. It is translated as CASSEDRILSYEQYF. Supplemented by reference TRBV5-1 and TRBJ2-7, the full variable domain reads KAGVTQTPRYLIKTRGQQVTLSCSPISGHRSVSWYQQTPGQGLQFLFEYFSETQRNKGNFPGRFSGRQFSNSRSEMNVSTLELGDSALYLCASSEDRILSYEQYFGPGTRLTVT.

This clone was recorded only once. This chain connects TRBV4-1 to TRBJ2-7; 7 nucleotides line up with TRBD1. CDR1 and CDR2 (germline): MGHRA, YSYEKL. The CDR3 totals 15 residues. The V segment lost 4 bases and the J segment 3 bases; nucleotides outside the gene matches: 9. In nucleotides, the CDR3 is TGCGCCAGCAGCCTCGAGGCAGGGGGATACTACGAGCAGTACTTC. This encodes CASSLEAGGYYEQYF.

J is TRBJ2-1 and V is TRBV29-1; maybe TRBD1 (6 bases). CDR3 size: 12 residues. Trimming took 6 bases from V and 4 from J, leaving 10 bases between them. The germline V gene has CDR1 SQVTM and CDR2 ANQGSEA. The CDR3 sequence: CSVGGQYNEQFF. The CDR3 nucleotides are TGCAGCGTCGGCGGACAGTACAATGAGCAGTTCTTC.

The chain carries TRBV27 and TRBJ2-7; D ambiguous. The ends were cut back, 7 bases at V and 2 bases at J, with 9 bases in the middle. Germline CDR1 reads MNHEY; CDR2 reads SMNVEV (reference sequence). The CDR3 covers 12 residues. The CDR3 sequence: CASIAGTYEQYF. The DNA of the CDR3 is TGTGCCAGCATCGCAGGAACCTACGAGCAGTACTTC.

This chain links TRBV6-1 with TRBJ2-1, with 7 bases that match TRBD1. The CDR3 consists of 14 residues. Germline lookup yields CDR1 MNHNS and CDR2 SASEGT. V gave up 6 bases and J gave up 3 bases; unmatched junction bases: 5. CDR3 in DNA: TGTGCCAGCAGAACTGGGGACAGCTACAATGAGCAGTTCTTC. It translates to CASRTGDSYNEQFF.

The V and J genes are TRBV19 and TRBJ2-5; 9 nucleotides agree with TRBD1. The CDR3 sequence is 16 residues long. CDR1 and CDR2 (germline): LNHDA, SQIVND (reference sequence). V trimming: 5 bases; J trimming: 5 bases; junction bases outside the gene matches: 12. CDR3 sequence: CASSGWTGAGPETQYF. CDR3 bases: TGTGCCAGTAGTGGTTGGACAGGGGCGGGCCCGGAGACCCAGTACTTC.

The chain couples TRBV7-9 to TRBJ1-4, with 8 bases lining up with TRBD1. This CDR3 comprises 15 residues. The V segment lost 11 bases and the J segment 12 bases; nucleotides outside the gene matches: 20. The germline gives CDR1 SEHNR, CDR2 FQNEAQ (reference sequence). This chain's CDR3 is CAGKGRDRGPEELFF. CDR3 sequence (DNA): TGTGCCGGTAAGGGTCGAGACAGGGGACCCGAAGAACTGTTTTTT.

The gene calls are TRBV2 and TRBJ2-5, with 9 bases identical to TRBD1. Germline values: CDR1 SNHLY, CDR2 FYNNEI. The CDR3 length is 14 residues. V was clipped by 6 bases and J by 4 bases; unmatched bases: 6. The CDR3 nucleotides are TGTGCCAGCAGACCGGGACAGGGTGGAGAGACCCAGTACTTC. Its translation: CASRPGQGGETQYF.

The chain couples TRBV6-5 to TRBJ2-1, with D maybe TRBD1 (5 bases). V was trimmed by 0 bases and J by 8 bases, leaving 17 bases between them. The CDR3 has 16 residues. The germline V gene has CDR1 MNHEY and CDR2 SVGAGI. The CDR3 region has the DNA TGTGCCAGCAGTTACTCCATCTTCAGGGTAGGAGATGAGCAGTTCTTC. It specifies CASSYSIFRVGDEQFF.

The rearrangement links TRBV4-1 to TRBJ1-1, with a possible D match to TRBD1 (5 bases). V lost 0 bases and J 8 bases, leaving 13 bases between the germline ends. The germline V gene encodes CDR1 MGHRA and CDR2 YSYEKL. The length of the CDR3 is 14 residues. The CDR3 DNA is TGCGCCAGCAGCCAAGAACGGGGGGTGCCAGAAGCTTTCTTT. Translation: CASSQERGVPEAFF.

The CDR3 DNA follows: TGCGCCAGCAGCTTGGCAACGAACCAGTACCAAGAGACCCAGTACTTC. Its protein is CASSLATNQYQETQYF. The chain uses TRBV5-1 and TRBJ2-5; the D is unclear. Trimming pared 0 bases from V and 0 bases from J, leaving 12 bases between. The V gene's germline CDR1 is SGHRS and CDR2 YFSETQ. The CDR3 runs to 16 residues.

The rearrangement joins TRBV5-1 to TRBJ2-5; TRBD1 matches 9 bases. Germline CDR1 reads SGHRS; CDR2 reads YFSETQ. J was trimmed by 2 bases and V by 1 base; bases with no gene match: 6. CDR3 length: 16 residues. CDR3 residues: CASSLSHGTGQETQYF. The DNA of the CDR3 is TGCGCCAGCAGCTTGTCCCACGGGACAGGGCAAGAGACCCAGTACTTC.

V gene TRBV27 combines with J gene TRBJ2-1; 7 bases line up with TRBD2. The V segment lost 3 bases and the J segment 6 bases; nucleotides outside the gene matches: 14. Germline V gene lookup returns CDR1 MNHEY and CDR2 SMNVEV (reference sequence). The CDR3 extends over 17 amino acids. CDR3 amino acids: CASSFNPLGRERNEQFF. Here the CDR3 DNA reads TGTGCCAGCAGTTTTAACCCGTTGGGGCGGGAGCGCAATGAGCAGTTCTTC.

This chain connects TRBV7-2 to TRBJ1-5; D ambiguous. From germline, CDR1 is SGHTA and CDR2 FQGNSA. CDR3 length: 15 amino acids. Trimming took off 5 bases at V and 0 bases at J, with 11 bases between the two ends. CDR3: CASSINSYSNQPQHF. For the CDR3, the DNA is TGTGCCAGCAGCATAAACAGCTATAGCAATCAGCCCCAGCATTTT.

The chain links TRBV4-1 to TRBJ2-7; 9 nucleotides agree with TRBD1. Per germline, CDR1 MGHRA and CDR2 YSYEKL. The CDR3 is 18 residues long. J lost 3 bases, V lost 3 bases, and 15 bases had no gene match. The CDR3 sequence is CASSQNFGLGQGFYEQYF. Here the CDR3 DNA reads TGCGCCAGCAGCCAGAATTTCGGACTCGGACAGGGGTTCTACGAGCAGTACTTC.

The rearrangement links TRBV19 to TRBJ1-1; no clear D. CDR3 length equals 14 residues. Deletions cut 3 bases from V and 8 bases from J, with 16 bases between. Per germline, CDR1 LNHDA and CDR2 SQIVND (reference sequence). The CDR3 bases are TGTGCCAGTAGTATTCTAAGTGGTTTTCCGGAAGCTTTCTTT. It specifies CASSILSGFPEAFF.

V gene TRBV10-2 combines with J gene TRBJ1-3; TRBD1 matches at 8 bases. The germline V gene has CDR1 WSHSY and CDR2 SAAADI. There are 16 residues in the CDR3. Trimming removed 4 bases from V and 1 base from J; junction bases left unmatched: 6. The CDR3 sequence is CASSATGDTSGNTIYF. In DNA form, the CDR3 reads TGCGCCAGCAGTGCGACAGGGGATACTTCTGGAAACACCATATATTTT.

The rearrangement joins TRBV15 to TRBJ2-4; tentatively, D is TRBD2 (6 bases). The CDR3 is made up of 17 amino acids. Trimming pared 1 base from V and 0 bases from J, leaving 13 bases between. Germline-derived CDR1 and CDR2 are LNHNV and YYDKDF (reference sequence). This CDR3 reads CATSRASGGLAKNIQYF. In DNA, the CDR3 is TGTGCCACCAGCAGAGCGTCCGGGGGACTAGCCAAAAACATTCAGTACTTC.

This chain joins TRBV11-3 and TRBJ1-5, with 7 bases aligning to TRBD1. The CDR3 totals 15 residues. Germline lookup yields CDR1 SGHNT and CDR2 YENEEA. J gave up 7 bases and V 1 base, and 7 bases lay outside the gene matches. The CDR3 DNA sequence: TGTGCCAGCAGCTTAGGACAGGGACTAGGGCAGCCCCAGCATTTT. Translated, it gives CASSLGQGLGQPQHF. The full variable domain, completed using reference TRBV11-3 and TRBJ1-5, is EAGVVQSPRYKIIEKKQPVAFWCNPISGHNTLYWYLQNLGQGPELLIRYENEEAVDDSQLPKDRFSAERLKGVDSTLKIQPAELGDSAVYLCASSLGQGLGQPQHFGDGTRLSIL.

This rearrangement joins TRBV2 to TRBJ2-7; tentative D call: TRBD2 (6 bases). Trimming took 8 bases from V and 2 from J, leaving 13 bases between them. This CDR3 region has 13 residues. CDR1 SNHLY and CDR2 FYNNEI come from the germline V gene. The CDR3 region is CASVRGSTYEQYF. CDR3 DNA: TGTGCCAGCGTGCGGGGAAGCACCTACGAGCAGTACTTC.